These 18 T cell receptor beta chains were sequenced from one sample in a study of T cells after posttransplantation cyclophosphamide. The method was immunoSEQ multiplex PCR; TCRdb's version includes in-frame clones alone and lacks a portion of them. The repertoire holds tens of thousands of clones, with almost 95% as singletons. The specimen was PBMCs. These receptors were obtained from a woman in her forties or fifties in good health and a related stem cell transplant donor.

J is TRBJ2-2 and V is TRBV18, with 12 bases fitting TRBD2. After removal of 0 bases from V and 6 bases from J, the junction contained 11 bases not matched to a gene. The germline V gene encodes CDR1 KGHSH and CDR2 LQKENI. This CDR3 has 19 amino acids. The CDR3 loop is CASSPPRISTSGRSGELFF. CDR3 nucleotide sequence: TGTGCCAGCTCACCACCGCGGATATCGACTAGCGGGAGATCCGGGGAGCTGTTTTTT.

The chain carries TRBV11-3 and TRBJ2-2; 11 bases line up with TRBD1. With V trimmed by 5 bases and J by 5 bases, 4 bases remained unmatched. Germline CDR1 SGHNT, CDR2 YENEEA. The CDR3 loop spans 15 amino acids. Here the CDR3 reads CASSPGTGGTGELFF. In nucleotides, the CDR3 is TGTGCCAGCAGCCCCGGGACAGGGGGGACCGGGGAGCTGTTTTTT.

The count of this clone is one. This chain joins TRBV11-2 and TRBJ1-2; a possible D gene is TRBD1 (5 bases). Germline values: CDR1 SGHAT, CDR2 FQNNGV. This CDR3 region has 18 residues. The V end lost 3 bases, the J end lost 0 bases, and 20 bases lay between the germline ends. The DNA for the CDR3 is TGTGCCAGCAGCTTGGGGCCAATTCTTAAGGACCCTAACTATGGCTACACCTTC. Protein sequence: CASSLGPILKDPNYGYTF.

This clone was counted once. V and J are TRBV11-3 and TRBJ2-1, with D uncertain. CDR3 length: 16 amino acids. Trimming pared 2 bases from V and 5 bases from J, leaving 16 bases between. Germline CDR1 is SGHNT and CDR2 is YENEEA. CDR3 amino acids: CASSLWASYPNNEQFF. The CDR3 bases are TGTGCCAGCAGCTTATGGGCCAGTTACCCCAACAATGAGCAGTTCTTC. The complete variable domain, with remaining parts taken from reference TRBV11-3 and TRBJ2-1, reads EAGVVQSPRYKIIEKKQPVAFWCNPISGHNTLYWYLQNLGQGPELLIRYENEEAVDDSQLPKDRFSAERLKGVDSTLKIQPAELGDSAVYLCASSLWASYPNNEQFFGPGTRLTVL.

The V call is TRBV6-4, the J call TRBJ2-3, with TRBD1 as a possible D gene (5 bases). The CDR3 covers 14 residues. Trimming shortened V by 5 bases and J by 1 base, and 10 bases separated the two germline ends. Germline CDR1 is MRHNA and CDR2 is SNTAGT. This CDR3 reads CASSLRVGTDTQYF. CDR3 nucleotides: TGTGCCAGCAGTCTCAGGGTCGGCACAGATACGCAGTATTTT.

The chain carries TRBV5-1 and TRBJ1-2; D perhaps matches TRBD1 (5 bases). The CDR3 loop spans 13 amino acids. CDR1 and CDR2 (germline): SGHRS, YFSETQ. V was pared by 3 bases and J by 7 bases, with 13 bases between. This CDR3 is CASSWGGRSGYTF. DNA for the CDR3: TGCGCCAGCAGCTGGGGGGGACGGTCTGGCTACACCTTC.

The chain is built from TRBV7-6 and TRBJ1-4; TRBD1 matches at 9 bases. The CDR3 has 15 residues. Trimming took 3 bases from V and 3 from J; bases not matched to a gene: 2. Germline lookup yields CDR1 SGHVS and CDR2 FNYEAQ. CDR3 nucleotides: TGTGCCAGCAGCTTTGGGACAGGGTCTAATGAAAAACTGTTTTTT. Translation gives CASSFGTGSNEKLFF.

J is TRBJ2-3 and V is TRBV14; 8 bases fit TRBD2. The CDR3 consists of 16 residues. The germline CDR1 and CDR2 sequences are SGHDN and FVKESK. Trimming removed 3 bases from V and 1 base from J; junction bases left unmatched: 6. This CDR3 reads CASSHRLGGGTDTQYF. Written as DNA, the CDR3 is TGTGCCAGCAGCCACCGCCTCGGGGGGGGCACAGATACGCAGTATTTT.

The CDR3 loop reads CAMPFGKRIIYEQYF. The CDR3 DNA reads as TGTGCTATGCCATTCGGGAAGCGGATAATCTACGAGCAGTACTTC. The chain has TRBV7-7 and TRBJ2-7, with D possibly being TRBD2 (5 bases). Germline CDR1 and CDR2: SSHAT and FNYEAQ (reference sequence). The CDR3 has 15 amino acids.

CDR3 coding DNA: TGTGCCATCAGTGAGCCCGCTAGCGGGAGAACCTACGAGCAGTACTTC. Translated, it gives CAISEPASGRTYEQYF. The chain employs TRBV10-3 and TRBJ2-7; 10 bases are shared with TRBD2. V was clipped by 2 bases and J by 2 bases; unmatched bases: 6. The germline gives CDR1 ENHRY, CDR2 SYGVKD. This CDR3 has 16 amino acids.

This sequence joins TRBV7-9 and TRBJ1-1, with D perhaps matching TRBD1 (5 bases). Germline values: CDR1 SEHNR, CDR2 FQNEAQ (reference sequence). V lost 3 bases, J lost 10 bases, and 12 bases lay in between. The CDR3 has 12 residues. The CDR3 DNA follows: TGTGCCAGCAGCTTGGGCAGGGCGGTAGCTTTCTTT. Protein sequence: CASSLGRAVAFF.

CDR3 sequence: CASSLYWVAGEGKGYNEQFF. The CDR3 nucleotides read TGTGCCAGCAGTTTATATTGGGTAGCGGGAGAAGGTAAGGGCTACAATGAGCAGTTCTTC. The gene calls are TRBV28 and TRBJ2-1; TRBD2 agrees at 9 bases. Germline CDR1 is MDHEN and CDR2 is SYDVKM. The CDR3 is made up of 20 amino acids. J lost 3 bases, V lost 1 base, and 16 bases had no gene match.

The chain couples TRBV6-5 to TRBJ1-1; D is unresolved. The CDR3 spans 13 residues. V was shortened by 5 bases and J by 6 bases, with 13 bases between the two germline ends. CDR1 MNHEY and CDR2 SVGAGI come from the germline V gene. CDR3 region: CASSPPGRAEAFF. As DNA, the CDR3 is TGTGCCAGCAGTCCCCCTGGGAGGGCTGAAGCTTTCTTT.

In DNA, the CDR3 is TGCGCCAGCCGAACTAGCTCCTATAATTCACCCCTCCACTTT. It specifies CASRTSSYNSPLHF. The genes are TRBV5-1 and TRBJ1-6; the D is unclear. The CDR3 totals 14 residues. Germline lookup yields CDR1 SGHRS and CDR2 YFSETQ. V lost 7 bases and J 0 bases, leaving 8 bases between the germline ends.

CDR3 sequence reads: CASSYSPREGQYF. The CDR3 DNA reads as TGTGCCAGCAGTTACTCGCCCAGGGAGGGGCAGTACTTC. The J gene is TRBJ2-7, the V gene TRBV6-6; TRBD2 agrees at 7 bases. Per germline, CDR1 MNHNY and CDR2 SVGAGI (reference sequence). The V and J ends lost 0 bases and 9 bases, in that order; junction bases with no gene match: 5. This CDR3 is 13 amino acids long.

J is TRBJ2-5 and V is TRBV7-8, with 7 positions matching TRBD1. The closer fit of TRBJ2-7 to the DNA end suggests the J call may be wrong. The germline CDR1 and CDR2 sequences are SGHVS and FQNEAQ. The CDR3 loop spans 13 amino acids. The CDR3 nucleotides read TGTGCCAGCAGCCTGGGACAGTTCTACGAGCAGTACTTC. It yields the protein CASSLGQFYEQYF.

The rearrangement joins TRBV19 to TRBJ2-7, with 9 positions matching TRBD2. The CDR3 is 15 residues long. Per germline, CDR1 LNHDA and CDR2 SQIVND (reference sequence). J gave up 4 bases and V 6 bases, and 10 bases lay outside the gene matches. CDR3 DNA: TGTGCCAGTAGCCCACCAGCGGGAGGTCTGTACGAGCAGTACTTC. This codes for CASSPPAGGLYEQYF.

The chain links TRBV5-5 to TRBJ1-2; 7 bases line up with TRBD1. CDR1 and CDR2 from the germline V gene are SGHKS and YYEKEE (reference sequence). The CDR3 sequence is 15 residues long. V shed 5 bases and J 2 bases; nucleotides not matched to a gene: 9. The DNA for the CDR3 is TGTGCCAGCAGAGAGGTGGGACAGTGGAACTATGGCTACACCTTC. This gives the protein CASREVGQWNYGYTF. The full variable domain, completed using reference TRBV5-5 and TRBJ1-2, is DAGVTQSPTHLIKTRGQQVTLRCSPISGHKSVSWYQQVLGQGPQFIFQYYEKEERGRGNFPDRFSARQFPNYSSELNVNALLLGDSALYLCASREVGQWNYGYTFGSGTRLTVV.